This TCR beta chain originates from a study of siplizumab effects on memory and regulatory T cells. Overall study results and limits: Whether proliferating Tregs in siplizumab cultures suppress was not functionally confirmed. It was not possible to assign a naive or memory phenotype to roughly 80-97% of proliferating CD4+ or CD8+ clones. Naive T cells, seemingly more diverse than memory cells, seemed major alloresponse contributors.

The CDR3 has 14 amino acids. Unmatched junction bases numbered 8, after V lost 4 bases and J lost 7 bases. Germline CDR1 is LNHDA and CDR2 is SQIVND (reference sequence). Details on this clone: The antigen is undetermined.

TCR templates, roughly 10^5 per sample, were assayed. TCRdb's copy holds only in-frame clones and misses some; the assay was immunoSEQ multiplex PCR. Of about 87,000 clones in the sample, 87% are singletons; the top ten hold approximately 1.4%. This clonotype was obtained from a human donor in good health. The rearrangement uses TRBV19 and TRBJ2-7, with 9 bases that match TRBD1. The sequenced sample was Tregs sorted from blood. The CDR3 here is CASSRAGTGFEQYF. The CDR3 DNA reads as TGTGCCAGTAGTAGGGCCGGGACAGGGTTTGAGCAGTACTTC.